A single sample is the source of the 18 T cell receptor beta chains below, sequenced in a study of technical replicates of blood from a few donors. Profiling relied on immunoSEQ multiplex PCR, and the TCRdb table lists in-frame clones only, not all of them. Among about 94,000 clones listed, approximately 95% were seen once. The source material was T cells isolated from PBMCs. Receptors were obtained from a human donor in good health.

The V and J genes are TRBV4-1 and TRBJ2-1; TRBD2 matches 10 bases. The junction had 9 bases not matched to a gene; V was cut back by 3 bases and J by 4 bases. The CDR3 is made up of 17 amino acids. Germline values: CDR1 MGHRA, CDR2 YSYEKL. CDR3 sequence reads: CASSQVLAGGQYNEQFF. In nucleotides, the CDR3 is TGCGCCAGCAGCCAGGTCTTAGCGGGAGGACAGTACAATGAGCAGTTCTTC.

The chain employs TRBV10-3 and TRBJ2-7, with TRBD1 matching 9 bases. The CDR3 length is 15 residues. Germline V gene data show CDR1 as ENHRY and CDR2 as SYGVKD. Germline trimming cut 4 bases from V and 6 bases from J; bases unmatched to any gene: 10. The CDR3 DNA reads TGTGCCATCAGTGGGACAGGGGCCGGTGCGAGCGAGCAGTACTTC. The encoded protein is CAISGTGAGASEQYF.

The V gene is TRBV29-1, the J gene TRBJ1-1; TRBD1 agrees at 7 bases. In germline, CDR1 is SQVTM, CDR2 ANQGSEA. This CDR3 region has 14 residues. Trimming at V came to 2 bases and at J to 5 bases, leaving 8 bases not matched to a gene. CDR3 in amino acids: CSVENPRGFTEAFF. The CDR3 bases are TGCAGCGTTGAAAACCCCAGGGGGTTTACTGAAGCTTTCTTT.

V is TRBV10-1 and J is TRBJ2-3; 7 positions agree with TRBD2. The CDR3 has 13 residues. J lost 5 bases, V lost 4 bases, and 3 bases had no gene match. CDR1 is WNHNN, CDR2 SYGVQD, per germline (reference sequence). The CDR3 loop reads CASSVTSEDTQYF. CDR3 bases: TGCGCCAGCAGTGTTACTAGCGAAGATACGCAGTATTTT.

V and J are TRBV15 and TRBJ2-7, with 10 bases that match TRBD1. V dropped 1 base and J dropped 3; count of bases not matched to a gene: 6. The CDR3 runs 16 residues. In germline, CDR1 is LNHNV, CDR2 YYDKDF (reference sequence). CDR3 in DNA: TGTGCCACCAGCAGAGTGGGGACAGGGGTATACTACGAGCAGTACTTC. Translating it yields CATSRVGTGVYYEQYF.

The chain employs TRBV6-5 and TRBJ2-7; D unresolved. The CDR3 covers 12 residues. V gave up 5 bases and J gave up 3 bases, with 8 bases separating them. Germline CDR1 reads MNHEY; CDR2 reads SVGAGI. The CDR3 protein is CASSTRNYEQYF. The CDR3 DNA follows: TGTGCCAGCAGTACAAGAAACTACGAGCAGTACTTC.

The CDR3 loop reads CASSLQSFRANQPQHF. The CDR3, as DNA: TGTGCCAGCTCACTCCAGTCTTTCAGGGCTAATCAGCCCCAGCATTTT. V gene TRBV18 combines with J gene TRBJ1-5; D may be TRBD1 (5 bases). Trimming left V 4 bases short and J 4 bases short, with 17 bases between. The germline V gene encodes CDR1 KGHSH and CDR2 LQKENI. The CDR3 is 16 residues long.

This clone was observed a few times. The rearrangement uses TRBV7-9 and TRBJ2-7; D perhaps matches TRBD1 (6 bases). CDR3 length: 14 residues. Trimming left V 2 bases short and J 2 bases short, with 10 bases between. From germline, CDR1 is SEHNR and CDR2 FQNEAQ (reference sequence). CDR3 residues: CASSLNRVPYEQYF. In nucleotides, the CDR3 is TGTGCCAGCAGCTTAAACAGGGTTCCCTACGAGCAGTACTTC.

V is TRBV5-6 and J is TRBJ2-1, with D unresolved. There are 13 residues in the CDR3. V lost 2 bases and J 0 bases, leaving 3 bases between the germline ends. Germline V gene sequence: CDR1 SGHDT, CDR2 YYEEEE. DNA of the CDR3: TGTGCCAGCAGCTTCGGCTCCTACAATGAGCAGTTCTTC. Protein sequence: CASSFGSYNEQFF.

This clone was counted between two and nine times. This sequence joins TRBV7-2 and TRBJ1-1; no definite D call. V gave up 5 bases and J gave up 1 base, with 8 bases separating them. This CDR3 is 13 amino acids long. CDR1 SGHTA and CDR2 FQGNSA come from the germline V gene. CDR3 nucleotides: TGTGCCAGCAGCATCTCTAGGAACACTGAAGCTTTCTTT. It is translated as CASSISRNTEAFF. The full variable domain, in which reference TRBV7-2 and TRBJ1-1 provide the parts outside the CDR3, is GAGVSQSPSNKVTEKGKDVELRCDPISGHTALYWYRQSLGQGLEFLIYFQGNSAPDKSGLPSDRFSAERTGGSVSTLTIQRTQQEDSAVYLCASSISRNTEAFFGQGTRLTVV.

The chain has TRBV21-1 and TRBJ2-5; the listed D gene, TRBD2, was not tested against the DNA. TRBV21-1 is termed a pseudogene. This CDR3 is 15 amino acids long. The CDR3, as DNA: TGTGCCAGCAGCGTAGTACGGGGGTGGGAAGAGACCCAGTACTTC. Translation: CASSVVRGWEETQYF.

As to this clone: Other DNA sequences of this sample code for an identical CDR3. The chain has TRBV6-5 and TRBJ2-2; TRBD2 is a possible D gene (6 bases). V lost 0 bases and J lost 4, with 9 bases in between. Per the germline V gene, CDR1 is MNHEY and CDR2 is SVGAGI. The CDR3 contains 15 residues. CDR3 nucleotides: TGTGCCAGCAGTTACTCGGCGGGGCGCACCGGGGAGCTGTTTTTT. This sequence encodes CASSYSAGRTGELFF.

V is TRBV7-8 and J is TRBJ1-1; maybe TRBD1 (6 bases). The CDR3 runs 17 residues. The germline V gene encodes CDR1 SGHVS and CDR2 FQNEAQ. V was pared by 4 bases and J by 5 bases, with 23 bases between. For the CDR3, the DNA is TGTGCCAGCAGCTCGACAGGACGGGGTGTTAGCCGGACTGAAGCTTTCTTT. Translation gives CASSSTGRGVSRTEAFF. Full variable domain (remainder filled in from reference TRBV7-8 and TRBJ1-1): GAGVSQSPRYKVAKRGQDVALRCDPISGHVSLFWYQQALGQGPEFLTYFQNEAQLDKSGLPSDRFFAERPEGSVSTLKIQRTQQEDSAVYLCASSSTGRGVSRTEAFFGQGTRLTVV.

The CDR3 spells CASSQTLDEQFF. The CDR3 DNA reads as TGTGCCAGCAGCCAGACACTCGATGAGCAGTTCTTC. The chain combines TRBV4-2 with TRBJ2-1; no definite D call. The germline V and J ends were trimmed by 3 bases and 8 bases, with 8 bases remaining between them. This CDR3 is built from 12 residues. The germline V gene has CDR1 LGHNA and CDR2 YNFKEQ.

As DNA, the CDR3 is TGTGCCAGCAGCTTAGATATGGGGAGTTATGAAAAACTGTTTTTT. Protein product: CASSLDMGSYEKLFF. The rearrangement links TRBV11-2 to TRBJ1-4; D unclear. This CDR3 comprises 15 residues. Trimming removed 0 bases at V and 6 bases at J, with 11 bases between. Per the germline V gene, CDR1 is SGHAT and CDR2 is FQNNGV.

The chain carries TRBV5-4 and TRBJ2-2, with 11 bases fitting TRBD1. With V trimmed by 3 bases and J by 4 bases, 8 bases remained unmatched. The CDR3 loop spans 17 amino acids. Germline V lookup: CDR1 SGHNT, CDR2 YYREEE (reference sequence). The CDR3 DNA is TGTGCCAGCAGCTCACTTCCAGGACAGGGGGCCACCGGGGAGCTGTTTTTT. As protein: CASSSLPGQGATGELFF.

This chain uses TRBV15 with TRBJ2-1, with 8 bases identical to TRBD2. Germline CDR1 and CDR2: LNHNV and YYDKDF (reference sequence). The CDR3 loop spans 14 amino acids. V was clipped by 6 bases and J by 8 bases; unmatched bases: 9. This CDR3 reads CATSPSGSRDEQFF. For the CDR3, the DNA is TGTGCCACCAGTCCCAGCGGGAGCAGAGATGAGCAGTTCTTC. Using reference TRBV15 and TRBJ2-1 for the parts outside the CDR3, the full variable domain is DAMVIQNPRYQVTQFGKPVTLSCSQTLNHNVMYWYQQKSSQAPKLLFHYYDKDFNNEADTPDNFQSRRPNTSFCFLDIRSPGLGDTAMYLCATSPSGSRDEQFFGPGTRLTVL.

The genes are TRBV6-5 and TRBJ1-2; 9 bases line up with TRBD1. The CDR3 loop spans 13 amino acids. Germline-derived CDR1 and CDR2 are MNHEY and SVGAGI. V gave up 6 bases and J gave up 6 bases; unmatched junction bases: 5. The CDR3 DNA follows: TGTGCCAGCAGGGACAGGGGATGGGATGGCTACACCTTC. It encodes CASRDRGWDGYTF.